Listed here is a single T cell receptor beta chain. The antigen remains undetermined. Some clones are missing from TCRdb's copy, which holds only in-frame ones; the method was immunoSEQ multiplex PCR. The sample includes approximately 170,000 clones, 85% of them seen just once. The length of the CDR3 is 15 residues. With V trimmed by 4 bases and J by 5 bases, 9 bases remained unmatched. The V gene's germline CDR1 is SGHRS and CDR2 YFSETQ. These data come from a study of cytomegalovirus exposure and HLA in healthy donors. Study results and caveats: Many donors carried some public TCRs, although rarity characterized most TCR sequences.

V gene TRBV5-1 combines with J gene TRBJ1-1; TRBD1 aligns across 9 bases. This TCR was recovered from a man in his late teens or twenties in good health and CMV-seropositive. Material: PBMCs. CDR3 residues: CASSQGQGGTTEAFF. In DNA, the CDR3 is TGCGCCAGCAGCCAGGGACAGGGAGGGACGACTGAAGCTTTCTTT.